Listed below are T cell receptor beta chains from one sample, sequenced in a study of blood T cell repertoires in COVID-19. Sequencing was performed with immunoSEQ multiplex PCR; in TCRdb, only in-frame clones are kept and a portion is missing. In the table there are 150,000 to 170,000 clones, approximately 84% of which are singletons. What was sequenced was peripheral blood. The receptor source for this set is a woman aged 55 to 70 with COVID-19, enrolled during active disease. Both conserved end residues are part of each CDR3. Fields, in order: clone size, J gene, V gene, D gene, CDR3 length, CDR3 protein, CDR3 DNA. A D gene is named only where the DNA matches it firmly. Not all rows give a size; the values are once, few, many and, for expanded clones, a class.

abundance: -; j_gene: TRBJ2-7; v_gene: TRBV27; d_gene: -; len: 13; CDR3aa: CASSLSGTPEQYF; CDR3nt: TGTGCCAGCAGTCTATCTGGGACACCCGAGCAGTACTTC
abundance: -; j_gene: TRBJ1-3; v_gene: TRBV5-1; d_gene: -; len: 15; CDR3aa: CASSGPASSGNTIYF; CDR3nt: TGCGCCAGCAGCGGTCCAGCGAGCTCTGGAAACACCATATATTTT
abundance: -; j_gene: TRBJ1-5; v_gene: TRBV25-1; d_gene: -; len: 15; CDR3aa: CASSEGGVANQPQHF; CDR3nt: TGTGCCAGCAGTGAAGGGGGGGTTGCCAATCAGCCCCAGCATTTT
abundance: -; j_gene: TRBJ1-1; v_gene: TRBV6-6; d_gene: -; len: 12; CDR3aa: CASRRVLTEAFF; CDR3nt: TGTGCCAGCAGAAGAGTACTCACTGAAGCTTTCTTT
abundance: -; j_gene: TRBJ2-1; v_gene: TRBV9; d_gene: -; len: 16; CDR3aa: CASSVVSTAINNEQFF; CDR3nt: TGTGCCAGCAGCGTAGTATCTACAGCTATTAACAATGAGCAGTTCTTC
abundance: many; j_gene: TRBJ1-1; v_gene: TRBV5-1; d_gene: -; len: 13; CDR3aa: CASSFSENTEAFF; CDR3nt: TGCGCCAGCAGCTTCTCAGAGAACACTGAAGCTTTCTTT
abundance: -; j_gene: TRBJ2-3; v_gene: TRBV5-6; d_gene: TRBD2; len: 15; CDR3aa: CASSIGLAGADTQYF; CDR3nt: TGTGCCAGCAGCATAGGACTAGCGGGAGCAGATACGCAGTATTTT
abundance: -; j_gene: TRBJ1-6; v_gene: TRBV7-6; d_gene: -; len: 14; CDR3aa: CASSLVTQQSPLHF; CDR3nt: TGTGCCAGCAGCTTAGTGACACAGCAATCACCCCTCCACTTT
abundance: -; j_gene: TRBJ2-1; v_gene: TRBV6-1; d_gene: -; len: 12; CDR3aa: CASSESNNEQFF; CDR3nt: TGTGCCAGCAGTGAATCTAACAATGAGCAGTTCTTC
abundance: -; j_gene: TRBJ1-6; v_gene: TRBV9; d_gene: -; len: 14; CDR3aa: CASSVSQDNSPLHF; CDR3nt: TGTGCCAGCAGCGTTTCACAGGATAATTCACCCCTCCACTTT
abundance: -; j_gene: TRBJ1-1; v_gene: TRBV10-1; d_gene: TRBD1; len: 13; CDR3aa: CAARGTTNTEAFF; CDR3nt: TGCGCCGCCAGGGGGACAACGAACACTGAAGCTTTCTTT
abundance: -; j_gene: TRBJ2-1; v_gene: TRBV6-4; d_gene: TRBD1; len: 18; CDR3aa: CASSVNRGRRDSDNEQFF; CDR3nt: TGTGCCAGCAGTGTCAACAGGGGGCGCAGGGATAGCGACAATGAGCAGTTCTTC
abundance: -; j_gene: TRBJ1-2; v_gene: TRBV14; d_gene: -; len: 14; CDR3aa: CASSQERGKYGYTF; CDR3nt: TGTGCCAGCAGCCAAGAAAGGGGGAAATATGGCTACACCTTC
abundance: -; j_gene: TRBJ1-2; v_gene: TRBV6-1; d_gene: -; len: 14; CDR3aa: CASSEAPGLYGYTF; CDR3nt: TGTGCCAGCAGTGAAGCGCCAGGATTGTATGGCTACACCTTC
abundance: -; j_gene: TRBJ2-1; v_gene: TRBV10-3; d_gene: TRBD2; len: 17; CDR3aa: CAISEMTSGRDHNEQFF; CDR3nt: TGTGCCATCAGTGAAATGACTAGCGGGAGGGACCACAATGAGCAGTTCTTC
abundance: -; j_gene: TRBJ2-2; v_gene: TRBV19; d_gene: TRBD2; len: 16; CDR3aa: CASKNGLAGSTGELFF; CDR3nt: TGTGCCAGTAAGAACGGGCTAGCGGGAAGCACCGGGGAGCTGTTTTTT
abundance: -; j_gene: TRBJ1-2; v_gene: TRBV30; d_gene: TRBD1; len: 13; CDR3aa: CAWSAGQANGYTF; CDR3nt: TGTGCCTGGAGCGCGGGACAGGCCAACGGCTACACCTTC
abundance: -; j_gene: TRBJ1-2; v_gene: TRBV18; d_gene: -; len: 13; CDR3aa: CASSPPGDYGYTF; CDR3nt: TGTGCCAGCTCACCACCAGGGGACTATGGCTACACCTTC
abundance: -; j_gene: TRBJ2-2; v_gene: TRBV19; d_gene: TRBD1; len: 15; CDR3aa: CASIMGQGATGELFF; CDR3nt: TGTGCCAGTATTATGGGACAGGGAGCCACCGGGGAGCTGTTTTTT